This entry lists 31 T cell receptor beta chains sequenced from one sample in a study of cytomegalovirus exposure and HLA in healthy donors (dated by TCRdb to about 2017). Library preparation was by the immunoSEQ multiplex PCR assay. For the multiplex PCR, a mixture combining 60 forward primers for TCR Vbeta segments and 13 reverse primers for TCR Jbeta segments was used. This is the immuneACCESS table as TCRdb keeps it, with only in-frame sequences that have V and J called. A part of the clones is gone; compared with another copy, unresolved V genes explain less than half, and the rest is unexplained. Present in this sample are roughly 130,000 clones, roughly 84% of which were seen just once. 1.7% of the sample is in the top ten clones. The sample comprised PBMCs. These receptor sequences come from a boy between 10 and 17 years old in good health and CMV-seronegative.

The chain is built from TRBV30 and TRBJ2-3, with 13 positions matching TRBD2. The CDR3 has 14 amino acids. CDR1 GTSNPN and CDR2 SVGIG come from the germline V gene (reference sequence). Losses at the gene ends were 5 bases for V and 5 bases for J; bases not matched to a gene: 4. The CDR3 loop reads CAWAGLAGEDTQYF. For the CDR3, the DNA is TGTGCCTGGGCCGGACTAGCGGGAGAAGATACGCAGTATTTT.

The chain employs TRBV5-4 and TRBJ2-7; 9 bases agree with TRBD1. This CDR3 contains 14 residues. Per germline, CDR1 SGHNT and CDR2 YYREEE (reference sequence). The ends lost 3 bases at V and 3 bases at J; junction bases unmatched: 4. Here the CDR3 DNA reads TGTGCCAGCAGCTCTGGGACAGGGAACTACGAGCAGTACTTC. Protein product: CASSSGTGNYEQYF.

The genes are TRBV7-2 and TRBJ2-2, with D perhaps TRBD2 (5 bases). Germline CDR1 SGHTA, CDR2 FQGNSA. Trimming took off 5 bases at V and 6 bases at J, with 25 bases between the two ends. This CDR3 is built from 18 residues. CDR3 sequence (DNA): TGTGCCAGCAGCGCCGACACGAGGAGGATGAGTGTGGCCGGGGAGCTGTTTTTT. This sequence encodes CASSADTRRMSVAGELFF.

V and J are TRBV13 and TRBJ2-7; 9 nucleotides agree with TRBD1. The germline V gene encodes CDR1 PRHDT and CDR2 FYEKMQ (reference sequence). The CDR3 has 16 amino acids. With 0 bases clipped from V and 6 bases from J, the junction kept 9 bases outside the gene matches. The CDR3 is CASSLGLQGASSEQYF. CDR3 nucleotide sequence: TGTGCCAGCAGCTTAGGCTTACAGGGGGCCTCTTCCGAGCAGTACTTC.

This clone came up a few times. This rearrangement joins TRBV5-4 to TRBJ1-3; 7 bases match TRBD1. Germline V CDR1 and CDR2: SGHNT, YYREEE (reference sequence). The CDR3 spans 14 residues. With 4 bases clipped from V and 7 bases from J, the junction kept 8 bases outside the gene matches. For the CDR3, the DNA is TGTGCCAGCAGCACCGACAGGGTGAGGAACACCATATATTTT. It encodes CASSTDRVRNTIYF.

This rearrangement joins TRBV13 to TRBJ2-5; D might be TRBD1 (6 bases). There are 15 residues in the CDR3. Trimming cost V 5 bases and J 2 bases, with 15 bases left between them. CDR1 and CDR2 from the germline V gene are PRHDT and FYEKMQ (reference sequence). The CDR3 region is CASSIQGEGQETQYF. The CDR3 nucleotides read TGTGCCAGCAGCATACAGGGAGAAGGGCAAGAGACCCAGTACTTC.

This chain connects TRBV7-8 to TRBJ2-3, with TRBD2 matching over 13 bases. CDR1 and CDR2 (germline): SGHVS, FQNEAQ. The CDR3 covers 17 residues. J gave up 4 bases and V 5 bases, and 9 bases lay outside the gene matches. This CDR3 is CASSLDPGLAGPDTQYF. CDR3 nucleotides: TGTGCCAGCAGCCTCGACCCGGGACTAGCGGGGCCAGATACGCAGTATTTT.

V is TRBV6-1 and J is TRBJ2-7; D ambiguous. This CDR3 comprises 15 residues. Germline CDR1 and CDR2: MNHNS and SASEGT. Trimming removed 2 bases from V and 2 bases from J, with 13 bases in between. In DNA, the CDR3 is TGTGCCAGCAGTGAAACCCCGGAGCGCGCCTACGAGCAGTACTTC. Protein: CASSETPERAYEQYF.

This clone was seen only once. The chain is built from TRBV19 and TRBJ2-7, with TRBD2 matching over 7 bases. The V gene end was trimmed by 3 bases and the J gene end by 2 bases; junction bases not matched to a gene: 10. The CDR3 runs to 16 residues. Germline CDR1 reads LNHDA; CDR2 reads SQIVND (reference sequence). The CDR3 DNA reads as TGTGCCAGTAGTATCCCCGGGGGGACGAAGCCCTACGAGCAGTACTTC. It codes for CASSIPGGTKPYEQYF.

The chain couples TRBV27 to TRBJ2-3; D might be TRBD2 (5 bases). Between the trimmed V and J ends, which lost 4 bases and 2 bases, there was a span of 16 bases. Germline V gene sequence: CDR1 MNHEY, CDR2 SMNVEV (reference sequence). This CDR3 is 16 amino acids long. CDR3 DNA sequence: TGTGCCAGCAGTTCTTGGAAAGGAGGCCCCACAGATACGCAGTATTTT. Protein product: CASSSWKGGPTDTQYF.

CDR3 nucleotides: TGTGCCAGCACCACCCTCAGTGTTGGGACAATAAGCAATCAGCCCCAGCATTTT. Residues: CASTTLSVGTISNQPQHF. V gene TRBV28 combines with J gene TRBJ1-5; the D gene is possibly TRBD1 (6 bases). CDR3 length: 18 residues. The germline CDR1 and CDR2 sequences are MDHEN and SYDVKM. V gave up 7 bases and J gave up 1 base, with 23 bases separating them.

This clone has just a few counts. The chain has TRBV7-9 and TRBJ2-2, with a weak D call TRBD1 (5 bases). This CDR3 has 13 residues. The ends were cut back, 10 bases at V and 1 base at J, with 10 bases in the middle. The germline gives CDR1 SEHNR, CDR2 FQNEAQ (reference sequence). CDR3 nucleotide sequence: TGTGCCACCACCCAGGGGAACACCGGGGAGCTGTTTTTT. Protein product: CATTQGNTGELFF.

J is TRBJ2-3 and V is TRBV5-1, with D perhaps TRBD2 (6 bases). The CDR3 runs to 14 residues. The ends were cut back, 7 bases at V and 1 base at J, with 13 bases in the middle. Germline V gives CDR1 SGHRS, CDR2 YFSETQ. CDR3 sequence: CASRLGEGTDTQYF. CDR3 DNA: TGCGCCAGCCGACTAGGGGAGGGCACAGATACGCAGTATTTT.

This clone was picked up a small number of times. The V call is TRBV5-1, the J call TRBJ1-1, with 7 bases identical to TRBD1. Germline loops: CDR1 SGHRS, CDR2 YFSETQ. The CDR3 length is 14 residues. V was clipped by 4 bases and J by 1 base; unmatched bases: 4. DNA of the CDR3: TGCGCCAGCAGCCCGAGGACAGGGAACACTGAAGCTTTCTTT. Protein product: CASSPRTGNTEAFF.

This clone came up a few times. CDR3 nucleotides: TGCGCCAGCAGCCAATACCGGGACAGTAATTCACCCCTCCACTTT. It translates to CASSQYRDSNSPLHF. The rearrangement links TRBV4-1 to TRBJ1-6; 7 bases line up with TRBD1. Germline CDR1 MGHRA, CDR2 YSYEKL. The trim removed 2 bases at V and 6 bases at J, leaving 4 bases unmatched. This CDR3 is built from 15 residues.

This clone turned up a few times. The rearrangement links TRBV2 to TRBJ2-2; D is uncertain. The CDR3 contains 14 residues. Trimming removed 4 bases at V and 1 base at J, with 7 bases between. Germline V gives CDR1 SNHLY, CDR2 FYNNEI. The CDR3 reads CASSGTENTGELFF. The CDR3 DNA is TGTGCCAGCAGTGGCACAGAGAACACCGGGGAGCTGTTTTTT.

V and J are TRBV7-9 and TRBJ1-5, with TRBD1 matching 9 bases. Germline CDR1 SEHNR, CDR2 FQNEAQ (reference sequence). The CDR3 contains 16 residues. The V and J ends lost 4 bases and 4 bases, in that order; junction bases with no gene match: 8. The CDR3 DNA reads TGTGCCAGCAGCTCGGCGGGACAGGGAAGGAATCAGCCCCAGCATTTT. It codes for CASSSAGQGRNQPQHF.

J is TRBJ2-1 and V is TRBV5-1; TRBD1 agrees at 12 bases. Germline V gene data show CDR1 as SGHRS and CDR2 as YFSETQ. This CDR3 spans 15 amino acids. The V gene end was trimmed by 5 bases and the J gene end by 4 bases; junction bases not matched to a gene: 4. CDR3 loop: CASRRDRGLYNEQFF. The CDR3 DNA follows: TGCGCCAGCAGAAGGGACAGGGGGCTTTACAATGAGCAGTTCTTC. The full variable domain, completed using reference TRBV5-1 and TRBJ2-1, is KAGVTQTPRYLIKTRGQQVTLSCSPISGHRSVSWYQQTPGQGLQFLFEYFSETQRNKGNFPGRFSGRQFSNSRSEMNVSTLELGDSALYLCASRRDRGLYNEQFFGPGTRLTVL.

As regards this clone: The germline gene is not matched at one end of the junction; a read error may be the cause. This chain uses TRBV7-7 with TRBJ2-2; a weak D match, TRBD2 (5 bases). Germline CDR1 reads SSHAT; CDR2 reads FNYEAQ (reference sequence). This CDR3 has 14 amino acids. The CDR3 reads CASTNGGVTGELFF. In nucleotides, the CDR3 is TGTGCTAGCACCAATGGAGGTGTCACCGGGGAGCTGTTTTTT.

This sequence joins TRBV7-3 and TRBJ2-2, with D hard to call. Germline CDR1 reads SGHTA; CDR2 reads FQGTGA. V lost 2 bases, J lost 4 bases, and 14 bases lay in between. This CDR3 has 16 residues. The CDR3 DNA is TGTGCCAGCAGCTTAGATTCACTAACTATCACCGGGGAGCTGTTTTTT. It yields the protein CASSLDSLTITGELFF.

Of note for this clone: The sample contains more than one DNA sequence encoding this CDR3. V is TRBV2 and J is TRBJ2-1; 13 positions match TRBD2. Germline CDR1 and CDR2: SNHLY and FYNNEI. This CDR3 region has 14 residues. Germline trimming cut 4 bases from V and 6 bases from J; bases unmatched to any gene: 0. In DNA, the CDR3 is TGTGCCAGCAGTGGACTAGCGGGGGGCAATGAGCAGTTCTTC. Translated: CASSGLAGGNEQFF.

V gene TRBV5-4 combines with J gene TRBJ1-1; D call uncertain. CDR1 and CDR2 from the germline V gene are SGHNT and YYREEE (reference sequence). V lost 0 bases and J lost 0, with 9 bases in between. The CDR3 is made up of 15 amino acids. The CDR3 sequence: CASSLDGLVNTEAFF. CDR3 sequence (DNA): TGTGCCAGCAGCTTGGACGGGTTGGTGAACACTGAAGCTTTCTTT.

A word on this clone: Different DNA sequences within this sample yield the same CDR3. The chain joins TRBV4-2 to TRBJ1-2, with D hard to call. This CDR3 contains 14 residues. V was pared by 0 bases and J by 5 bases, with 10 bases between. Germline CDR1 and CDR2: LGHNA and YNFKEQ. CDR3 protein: CASSQEEGSYGYTF. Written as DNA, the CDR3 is TGTGCCAGCAGCCAAGAGGAGGGAAGTTATGGCTACACCTTC.

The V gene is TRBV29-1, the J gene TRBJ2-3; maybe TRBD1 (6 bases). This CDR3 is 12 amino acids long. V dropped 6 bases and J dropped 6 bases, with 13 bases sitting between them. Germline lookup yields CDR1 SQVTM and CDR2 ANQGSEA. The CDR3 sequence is CSVETGLDTQYF. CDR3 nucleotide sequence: TGCAGCGTCGAAACAGGGTTGGATACGCAGTATTTT.

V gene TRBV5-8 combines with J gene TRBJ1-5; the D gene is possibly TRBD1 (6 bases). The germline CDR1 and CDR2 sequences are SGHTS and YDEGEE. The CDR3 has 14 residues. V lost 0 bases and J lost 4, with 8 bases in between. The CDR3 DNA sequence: TGTGCCAGCAGCTTGGGCAGGGGTAATCAGCCCCAGCATTTT. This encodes CASSLGRGNQPQHF.

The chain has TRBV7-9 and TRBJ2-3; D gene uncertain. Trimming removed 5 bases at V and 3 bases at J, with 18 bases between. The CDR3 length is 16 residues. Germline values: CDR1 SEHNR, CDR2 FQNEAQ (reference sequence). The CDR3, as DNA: TGTGCCAGCAGCCCGCCAGTAGGATTGGAGACAGATACGCAGTATTTT. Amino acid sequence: CASSPPVGLETDTQYF.

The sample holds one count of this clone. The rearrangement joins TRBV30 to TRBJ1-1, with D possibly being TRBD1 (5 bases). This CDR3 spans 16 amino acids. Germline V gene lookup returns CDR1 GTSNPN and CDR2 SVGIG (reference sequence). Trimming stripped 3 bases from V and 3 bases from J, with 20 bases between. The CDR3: CAWSQRGRGRDTEAFF. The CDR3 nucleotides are TGTGCCTGGAGCCAGAGAGGAAGGGGCCGAGACACTGAAGCTTTCTTT.

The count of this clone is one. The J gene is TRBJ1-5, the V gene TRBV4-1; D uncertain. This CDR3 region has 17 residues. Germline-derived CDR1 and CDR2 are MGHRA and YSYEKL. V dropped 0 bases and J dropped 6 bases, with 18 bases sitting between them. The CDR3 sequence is CASSQDAGTGVGQPQHF. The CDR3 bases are TGCGCCAGCAGCCAAGATGCCGGCACCGGGGTTGGTCAGCCCCAGCATTTT.

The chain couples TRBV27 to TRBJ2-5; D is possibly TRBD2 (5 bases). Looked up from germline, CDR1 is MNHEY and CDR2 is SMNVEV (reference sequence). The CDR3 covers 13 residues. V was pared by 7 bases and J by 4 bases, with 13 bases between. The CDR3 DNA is TGTGCCAGCACTACGGGAATAGGAGAGACCCAGTACTTC. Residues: CASTTGIGETQYF.

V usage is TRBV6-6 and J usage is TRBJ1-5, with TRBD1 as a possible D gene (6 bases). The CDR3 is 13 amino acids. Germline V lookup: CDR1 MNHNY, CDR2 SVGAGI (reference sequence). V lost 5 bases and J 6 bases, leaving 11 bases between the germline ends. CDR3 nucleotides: TGTGCCAGCAGTACAGGGTACGGTCAGCCCCAGCATTTT. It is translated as CASSTGYGQPQHF.

CDR3 DNA sequence: TGTGCCAGCAGCCAAGATGGGGGCAGCTTTCAGCCCCAGCATTTT. Amino acids: CASSQDGGSFQPQHF. V and J are TRBV4-2 and TRBJ1-5, with D possibly being TRBD1 (6 bases). Trimming cost V 0 bases and J 6 bases, with 12 bases left between them. The germline V gene has CDR1 LGHNA and CDR2 YNFKEQ. The CDR3 has 15 residues.